The 13 T cell receptor beta chains reported below all come from one sample, sequenced in a study of blood T cell repertoires in COVID-19. Sequenced by immunoSEQ multiplex PCR; TCRdb stores in-frame clones only, minus some. The table includes around 310,000 clones, 89% detected once. The material sequenced was PBMCs or T cells enriched from blood (not recorded which). The receptors originated from a woman aged 25 to 39 who had recovered from COVID-19.

The CDR3, as DNA: TGTGCCAGTAGTATTATCCGGGGGGCTGAACAGCCCCAGCATTTT. It specifies CASSIIRGAEQPQHF. V usage is TRBV19 and J usage is TRBJ1-5; a weak D match, TRBD1 (6 bases). Trimming took off 3 bases at V and 7 bases at J, with 16 bases between the two ends. This CDR3 is built from 15 residues. Germline-derived CDR1 and CDR2 are LNHDA and SQIVND (reference sequence).

The rearrangement links TRBV23-1 to TRBJ2-2; TRBD2 matches 7 bases. TRBV23-1 is noted as an ORF with a role that remains uncertain. The CDR3 is 13 amino acids. Unmatched junction bases numbered 3, after V lost 2 bases and J lost 9 bases. The CDR3 sequence: CASSQAAGRELFF. In DNA, the CDR3 is TGCGCCAGCAGTCAAGCAGCGGGGAGGGAGCTGTTTTTT.

This clone was detected once. The J gene is TRBJ2-7, the V gene TRBV7-2, with TRBD1 matching over 11 bases. Germline loops: CDR1 SGHTA, CDR2 FQGNSA. This CDR3 is 14 amino acids long. V dropped 7 bases and J dropped 3; count of bases not matched to a gene: 5. The CDR3, as DNA: TGTGCCAGCACACTCGGGACAGGGGGCTACGAGCAGTACTTC. Protein: CASTLGTGGYEQYF.

The V call is TRBV7-9, the J call TRBJ2-7, with TRBD1 matching over 8 bases. The V gene's germline CDR1 is SEHNR and CDR2 FQNEAQ (reference sequence). V gave up 4 bases and J gave up 3 bases; unmatched junction bases: 11. The CDR3 length is 16 residues. The CDR3 region is CASSSQDRTGRYEQYF. The CDR3 DNA follows: TGTGCCAGCAGCTCACAAGATCGGACAGGGCGCTACGAGCAGTACTTC.

The chain joins TRBV21-1 to TRBJ2-6; TRBD2, the D gene given by the table, was not confirmed from the DNA. TRBV21-1 constitutes a pseudogene. The CDR3 sequence is 19 residues long. CDR3 bases: TGTGCCAGCACTTTCCCGACTAGCGGGAGTAGGCCTGGGGCCAACGTCCTGACTTTC. Encoded protein: CASTFPTSGSRPGANVLTF.

This clone was found once. The chain employs TRBV27 and TRBJ2-2; D perhaps matches TRBD2 (6 bases). Germline V gives CDR1 MNHEY, CDR2 SMNVEV (reference sequence). V lost 4 bases, J lost 6 bases, and 6 bases lay in between. CDR3 length: 12 amino acids. Here the CDR3 reads CASSWGAGELFF. The CDR3, as DNA: TGTGCCAGCAGTTGGGGGGCCGGGGAGCTGTTTTTT.

The CDR3 nucleotides are TGTGCCAGCAGCGTCGGTGGCAGGGGAGTTGGCACTGAAGCTTTCTTT. This sequence encodes CASSVGGRGVGTEAFF. This chain joins TRBV9 and TRBJ1-1; D is possibly TRBD1 (6 bases). Germline CDR1 reads SGDLS; CDR2 reads YYNGEE. V lost 2 bases, J lost 4 bases, and 18 bases lay in between. The CDR3 runs 16 residues.

This clone was counted a single time. V gene TRBV30 combines with J gene TRBJ1-5; tentatively, D is TRBD1 (6 bases). With 5 bases removed from V and 0 bases from J, the gap between germline ends came to 14 bases. CDR1 is GTSNPN, CDR2 SVGIG, per germline (reference sequence). The CDR3 contains 15 residues. The CDR3 nucleotides read TGTGCCTGGTCAAGGGGGATTCATAGCAATCAGCCCCAGCATTTT. Encoded protein: CAWSRGIHSNQPQHF.

V gene TRBV6-4 combines with J gene TRBJ1-6, with a possible D match to TRBD1 (6 bases). This CDR3 contains 15 residues. V lost 3 bases and J lost 7, with 13 bases in between. The germline gives CDR1 MRHNA, CDR2 SNTAGT. The DNA for the CDR3 is TGTGCCAGCAGTGAACAGGGCTTCGGGAATTCACCCCTCCACTTT. This gives the protein CASSEQGFGNSPLHF.

The V and J genes are TRBV15 and TRBJ2-1; D is ambiguous. Trimming took 6 bases from V and 6 from J, leaving 12 bases between them. Germline CDR1 LNHNV, CDR2 YYDKDF (reference sequence). The CDR3 contains 13 residues. The CDR3 coding sequence is TGTGCCACCAGTCAGGAAAAGGCCAATGAGCAGTTCTTC. This translates into CATSQEKANEQFF.

The rearrangement links TRBV9 to TRBJ2-3, with 13 bases identical to TRBD2. The germline V gene encodes CDR1 SGDLS and CDR2 YYNGEE. V lost 0 bases to trimming and J lost 2 bases; unmatched junction nucleotides: 9. This CDR3 has 19 amino acids. The CDR3 DNA follows: TGTGCCAGCAGCGTAGGGCCCAGCACTAGCGGGGGGGTCACAGATACGCAGTATTTT. It specifies CASSVGPSTSGGVTDTQYF.

This rearrangement joins TRBV7-2 to TRBJ2-7, with 7 bases aligning to TRBD1. The CDR3 spans 15 residues. The germline gives CDR1 SGHTA, CDR2 FQGNSA. V gave up 2 bases and J gave up 0 bases; unmatched junction bases: 4. The CDR3 loop reads CASSLMGTDSYEQYF. CDR3 DNA sequence: TGTGCCAGCAGCTTAATGGGGACAGACTCCTACGAGCAGTACTTC. Supplemented by reference TRBV7-2 and TRBJ2-7, the full variable domain reads GAGVSQSPSNKVTEKGKDVELRCDPISGHTALYWYRQSLGQGLEFLIYFQGNSAPDKSGLPSDRFSAERTGGSVSTLTIQRTQQEDSAVYLCASSLMGTDSYEQYFGPGTRLTVT.

The CDR3 reads CASSLDRTGDPLGNEQFF. CDR3 bases: TGTGCCAGCAGCTTAGATCGGACAGGTGATCCCTTGGGCAATGAGCAGTTCTTC. The V call is TRBV11-2, the J call TRBJ2-1; 7 bases are a match to TRBD1. The CDR3 extends over 18 amino acids. The ends lost 0 bases at V and 6 bases at J; junction bases unmatched: 14. In germline, CDR1 is SGHAT, CDR2 FQNNGV.